The 13 T cell receptor beta chains presented below share a single source sample, sequenced in a study of blood T cell repertoires in COVID-19 (dated by TCRdb to about 2020). Library construction relied on the immunoSEQ multiplex PCR assay. The table was pulled from immuneACCESS by TCRdb, which kept in-frame rearrangements only. Such tables lose some clones; where checked, under half of the loss comes from unresolved V genes, and the rest has no known cause. In this sample the table shows 150,000 to 250,000 clones, 70% to 85% of which occur a single time. The ten largest clones represent approximately 6.9% of the sample. The sequenced sample consisted of peripheral blood. The receptors derive from a human donor with acute or convalescent COVID-19. The donor label of this sample is uncertain.

This clone was observed a handful of times. The chain combines TRBV4-2 with TRBJ1-5; 8 bases line up with TRBD1. Germline V CDR1 and CDR2: LGHNA, YNFKEQ. V dropped 0 bases and J dropped 5; count of bases not matched to a gene: 3. This CDR3 contains 15 residues. The CDR3 DNA sequence: TGTGCCAGCAGCCAAGACCCCAGGGGGCATCAGCCCCAGCATTTT. This encodes CASSQDPRGHQPQHF.

This sequence joins TRBV5-1 and TRBJ1-4, with 8 bases fitting TRBD1. From germline, CDR1 is SGHRS and CDR2 YFSETQ. This CDR3 has 14 residues. Losses at the gene ends were 4 bases for V and 10 bases for J; bases not matched to a gene: 9. CDR3 region: CASSTTGTGGKLFF. The CDR3 DNA is TGCGCCAGCAGCACGACCGGGACAGGAGGAAAACTGTTTTTT.

The rearrangement uses TRBV10-3 and TRBJ2-7; the match to TRBD1 covers 7 bases. The germline CDR1 and CDR2 sequences are ENHRY and SYGVKD. J was trimmed by 5 bases and V by 4 bases; bases with no gene match: 5. CDR3 size: 13 residues. This CDR3 reads CAISGTGLDEQYF. The CDR3 coding sequence is TGTGCCATCAGTGGGACAGGTCTCGACGAGCAGTACTTC.

In this sample, this clone turned up a few times. The CDR3 DNA reads as TGCGCCAGCAGCTTCGGGACTAGCGGGGCTCTTGAGCAGTTCTTC. Its protein is CASSFGTSGALEQFF. V and J are TRBV5-1 and TRBJ2-1; 13 nucleotides line up with TRBD2. From germline, CDR1 is SGHRS and CDR2 YFSETQ. This CDR3 comprises 15 residues. With V trimmed by 2 bases and J by 9 bases, 5 bases remained unmatched.

The chain has TRBV27 and TRBJ1-2; D is possibly TRBD1 (5 bases). The CDR3 contains 15 residues. The germline V gene encodes CDR1 MNHEY and CDR2 SMNVEV (reference sequence). Trimming stripped 0 bases from V and 4 bases from J, with 12 bases between. CDR3: CASSLSAGGPYGYTF. In nucleotides, the CDR3 is TGTGCCAGCAGTTTATCTGCCGGGGGTCCCTATGGCTACACCTTC.

The genes are TRBV19 and TRBJ2-3; TRBD1 aligns across 9 bases. Trimming removed 6 bases from V and 1 base from J; junction bases left unmatched: 5. The germline gives CDR1 LNHDA, CDR2 SQIVND (reference sequence). The CDR3 extends over 15 amino acids. CDR3 in amino acids: CASRGTGTRTDTQYF. For the CDR3, the DNA is TGTGCCAGTAGGGGGACAGGGACTCGCACAGATACGCAGTATTTT.

V gene TRBV4-2 combines with J gene TRBJ2-2; 13 positions agree with TRBD2. The CDR3 contains 18 residues. Trimming took 4 bases from V and 0 from J; bases not matched to a gene: 5. Per germline, CDR1 LGHNA and CDR2 YNFKEQ. The CDR3 region has the DNA TGTGCCAGCAGCCTACAGGGACTAGCGGGAACGAACACCGGGGAGCTGTTTTTT. It specifies CASSLQGLAGTNTGELFF.

The chain recombines TRBV30 with TRBJ2-7; 9 positions match TRBD2. This CDR3 has 16 amino acids. Looked up from germline, CDR1 is GTSNPN and CDR2 is SVGIG (reference sequence). After removal of 2 bases from V and 6 bases from J, the junction contained 14 bases not matched to a gene. The CDR3 region is CAWSTLAGLRGGEQYF. In DNA, the CDR3 is TGTGCCTGGAGTACGCTAGCGGGACTCCGCGGGGGCGAGCAGTACTTC.

The chain is built from TRBV13 and TRBJ1-2; D call uncertain. Germline CDR1 is PRHDT and CDR2 is FYEKMQ (reference sequence). Trimming removed 4 bases at V and 8 bases at J, with 8 bases between. The CDR3 loop spans 11 amino acids. CDR3 in DNA: TGTGCCAGCAGCTCCCTGAGCGGCTACACCTTC. Protein product: CASSSLSGYTF.

The chain carries TRBV7-2 and TRBJ2-3, with TRBD2 matching over 8 bases. V lost 6 bases, J lost 4 bases, and 6 bases stayed unmatched. Per the germline V gene, CDR1 is SGHTA and CDR2 is FQGNSA. The CDR3 length is 14 residues. The CDR3 region is CASSRREGADTQYF. CDR3 bases: TGTGCCAGCAGTCGCCGGGAGGGCGCAGATACGCAGTATTTT.

This clone was detected once. The CDR3 DNA follows: TGCAGCGTTGCCAGCTCCTACAATGAGCAGTTCTTC. Translation: CSVASSYNEQFF. The V gene is TRBV29-1, the J gene TRBJ2-1; D is ambiguous. V was cut by 4 bases and J by 0 bases, with 4 bases left in between. The CDR3 is 12 amino acids. Germline loops: CDR1 SQVTM, CDR2 ANQGSEA.

The chain carries TRBV7-2 and TRBJ2-6, with 8 bases matching TRBD1. CDR3 length: 17 amino acids. Per the germline V gene, CDR1 is SGHTA and CDR2 is FQGNSA. The ends lost 4 bases at V and 3 bases at J; junction bases unmatched: 8. This CDR3 reads CASSSRETGVGANVLTF. The DNA of the CDR3 is TGTGCCAGCAGCTCAAGAGAGACAGGGGTTGGGGCCAACGTCCTGACTTTC.

This clone showed up just a few times. V gene TRBV5-1 combines with J gene TRBJ2-7, with 7 bases matching TRBD2. Germline CDR1 is SGHRS and CDR2 is YFSETQ. V was clipped by 0 bases and J by 6 bases; unmatched bases: 6. The CDR3 loop spans 14 amino acids. The DNA for the CDR3 is TGCGCCAGCAGCTTGGCCGGCGGGAGTCGCGAGCAGTACTTC. It is translated as CASSLAGGSREQYF. Variable domain in full (rest from reference TRBV5-1 and TRBJ2-7): KAGVTQTPRYLIKTRGQQVTLSCSPISGHRSVSWYQQTPGQGLQFLFEYFSETQRNKGNFPGRFSGRQFSNSRSEMNVSTLELGDSALYLCASSLAGGSREQYFGPGTRLTVT.